The 8 T cell receptor beta chains presented below share a single source sample, sequenced in a study of CD8 T cells in Susac syndrome. A quantity of about 0.5 to 1 ug RNA underwent reverse transcription using random hexamers. Via MiXCR, TCRdb re-called the immunoSEQ multiplex PCR reads, giving one row per CDR3 protein. The table lists about 290,000 distinct CDR3 sequences, approximately 85% of them singletons. The sample comprised CD8+ T cells from PBMCs. All receptors derive from a human donor with multiple sclerosis.

V is TRBV3-1 and J is TRBJ2-7, with TRBD2 matching 12 bases. The CDR3 consists of 16 residues. V lost 3 bases to trimming and J lost 0 bases; unmatched junction nucleotides: 3. The V gene's germline CDR1 is LGHDT and CDR2 YNNKEL (reference sequence). The CDR3 is CASSHVTSGSSYEQYF. The DNA of the CDR3 is TGTGCCAGCAGCCACGTGACTAGCGGGAGCTCCTACGAGCAGTACTTC.

The genes are TRBV27 and TRBJ2-5, with 12 bases matching TRBD2. This CDR3 is built from 15 residues. The V gene end was trimmed by 6 bases and the J gene end by 4 bases; junction bases not matched to a gene: 6. CDR1 and CDR2 (germline): MNHEY, SMNVEV (reference sequence). The CDR3 DNA follows: TGTGCCAGCAGCTCACAGACTAGCGGGAGAGAGACCCAGTACTTC. Translated, it gives CASSSQTSGRETQYF.

The J gene is TRBJ2-1, the V gene TRBV19; TRBD2 agrees at 13 bases. Germline assignment: CDR1 LNHDA and CDR2 SQIVND (reference sequence). V lost 6 bases to trimming and J lost 5 bases; unmatched junction nucleotides: 4. The CDR3 covers 15 residues. The CDR3 coding sequence is TGTGCCAGTAGCTTTACTAGCGGGAGGGACAATGAGCAGTTCTTC. This codes for CASSFTSGRDNEQFF.

This clonotype was seen only a few times. V is TRBV28 and J is TRBJ2-7; D may be TRBD2 (5 bases). CDR3 length: 14 residues. V shed 0 bases and J shed 2 bases, with 8 bases lying between them. CDR1 is MDHEN and CDR2 is SYDVKM in the germline V gene. The CDR3 DNA follows: TGTGCCAGCAGTTTATGGAGCGGAACCTACGAGCAGTACTTC. Residues: CASSLWSGTYEQYF.

The chain carries TRBV28 and TRBJ1-6; 10 positions match TRBD1. The germline CDR1 and CDR2 sequences are MDHEN and SYDVKM. This CDR3 has 13 amino acids. The J segment lost 6 bases and the V segment lost 11 bases, leaving 4 bases of the junction unmatched. The CDR3 loop is CAGGDRGNSPLHF. CDR3 DNA: TGTGCCGGTGGGGACAGGGGTAATTCACCCCTCCACTTT. Combining the CDR3 with reference TRBV28 and TRBJ1-6 gives the whole variable domain DVKVTQSSRYLVKRTGEKVFLECVQDMDHENMFWYRQDPGLGLRLIYFSYDVKMKEKGDIPEGYSVSREKKERFSLILESASTNQTSMYLCAGGDRGNSPLHFGNGTRLTVT.

V and J are TRBV6-2 or TRBV6-3 and TRBJ2-2, with TRBD1 identical over 9 bases. J lost 3 bases, V lost 4 bases, and 3 bases had no gene match. Germline values: CDR1 MNHEY, CDR2 SVGEGT. The CDR3 is 15 amino acids. The CDR3 region has the DNA TGTGCCAGCAGTTTACAGGGGGCGGACACCGGGGAGCTGTTTTTT. This translates into CASSLQGADTGELFF.

The rearrangement links TRBV4-2 to TRBJ2-2; TRBD2 matches at 9 bases. The J segment lost 4 bases and the V segment lost 8 bases, leaving 11 bases of the junction unmatched. The CDR3 has 16 residues. Per germline, CDR1 LGHNA and CDR2 YNFKEQ. The CDR3 coding sequence is TGTGCCAGCCTACCTGAGCTAGCGGGATTCACCGGGGAGCTGTTTTTT. It translates to CASLPELAGFTGELFF.

This clonotype was counted only a few times. The rearrangement uses TRBV11-1 and TRBJ2-7; 10 positions match TRBD1. Germline trimming cut 2 bases from V and 1 base from J; bases unmatched to any gene: 2. The CDR3 consists of 15 residues. Looked up from germline, CDR1 is SGHAT and CDR2 is FQDESV (reference sequence). CDR3 sequence (DNA): TGTGCCAGCAGCTTACGGACAGGGGGTTCCTACGAGCAGTACTTC. Its protein is CASSLRTGGSYEQYF.